This T cell receptor beta chain comes out of a study of blood T cells in healthy people across ages (dated by TCRdb to between 2014 and 2017). With regard to the full study: In model experiments, roughly one uniquely barcoded TCR beta cDNA molecule per two T cells was captured by template switching. To track age-related changes in TCR beta repertoire diversity, the study relied on deep sequencing normalized with unique cDNA molecular identifiers. The donors were divided into four age groups: young (average approximately 17 years), middle-aged (about 39), aged (about 62) and long-lived (more than 75). The study analyzed two additional independent replicas of 1 million unique cDNA reads from the same blood draw for two donors, one aged 18 to 30 and one aged 80 or older. Overall study results and their limits: Observed TCR beta diversity per million T cells fell roughly linearly with age, and a significant reduction was already apparent by age roughly 40. Because profiling used bulk unsorted PBMCs, naive and antigen-experienced compartments could not be compared conclusively. Observed TCR beta diversity correlated strongly with the percentage of naive T cells measured by flow cytometry. Because the CMV infection status of the donors was unknown, age-related changes in expanded clonotypes may potentially have been confounded. Estimates of total diversity based on one million sequenced T cells were regarded as lower bounds and as underestimates. Compared with the aged group, more naive CD4+ T cells, fewer expanded clones and increased TCR diversity were shown by the long-lived group, suggesting age selection.

The donors were a few dozen Caucasian individuals from Russia, aged roughly 6 to 90 years, who were systemically healthy. Ten milliliters of peripheral blood were drawn from each donor into EDTA-treated Vacutainer tubes. Ficoll-Paque density-gradient centrifugation was used to isolate PBMCs, with at least 7 million per sample. Trizol reagent was used to extract total RNA from PBMCs, with at least 5.5 micrograms per sample. For every donor, flow cytometry on a PBMC aliquot measured the percentage of naive CD45RAhigh/CD27high T cells. This clonotype turned up a few times. Its antigen is not yet known. Base quality data are lacking; no much larger clone is found one base away. The protocol used for the library was 5' RACE. Reads for this sample came from an Illumina HiSeq 2500. A second PCR of roughly 7 to 11 cycles was run with a J-beta primer mix and a sample-barcoded 5' primer. A unique molecular identifier was introduced onto each TCR beta cDNA molecule by a template-switch 5' adaptor carrying 12 random nucleotides. Each sample yielded at least 2.5 million CDR3-containing paired-end reads. The Mint cDNA synthesis kit, primed by a TRBC-specific oligonucleotide, was used to synthesize first-strand cDNA from all RNA. After uracil-DNA glycosylase treatment, a first 18-cycle PCR used universal primers M1SS and BC2_uni_R on all cDNA. The study's processing was this. For normalization, 1 million high-quality reads, each with a distinct molecular identifier, were randomly selected from each sample. Instead of being binned into consensus sequences, reads with shared molecular identifiers were discarded. MiTCR, with a Q25 quality threshold and the strictest error-elimination algorithm, was used for CDR3 identification, clonotype clustering and error correction. A nonparametric unseen species model with Euler transformation was used to estimate a lower bound on total TCR beta diversity. TCRdb reworked the public reads: Q25 trimming with fastp, MiXCR clone assembly, productive beta chains retained. Each entry merges the rows of one CDR3 protein and shows their most common DNA and genes. TCRdb's processing, not the authors', yielded these V and J calls. The sample contains more than 1,000,000 distinct CDR3 sequences, almost 25% of them found a single time. Clones ranked in the top ten supply approximately 0.79% of the sample.

From the cysteine through the phenylalanine, the CDR3 covers 17 amino acids. The read is trimmed to its CDR3 DNA, 51 bases read in frame from base 1. V is pruned by 7 bases and J by 5 bases, leaving 12 bases of the junction without a gene match. The germline V gene encodes CDR1 MNHEY and CDR2 SVGEGT. The same specimen was also included in a second study, on T cells of mothers and their children. The second study reports: Nine systemically healthy Caucasian individuals, comprising three mothers and their six children, were included as donors. cDNA synthesis consumed the entire amount of extracted RNA, loaded at around 1.5 ug RNA in each 15 ul reaction. Sample barcodes and 2-4 random nucleotides were added via the M1S primer in the second PCR. Over 10 million TCR beta CDR3 reads came from each mother, compared with several million reads from each child. Thymic selection similarly shapes TCR recombination output in related and unrelated pairs, with minor effect from inherited differences. Normalized repertoire overlap in related mother-child pairs was always slightly higher than in unrelated mother-child pairs, but the difference was never significant. No persistent microchimeric T cell clones were detected, at a sensitivity of 90 to 100 clones per million clonotypes. Deep NGS was used in the study to compare the TCR beta repertoires of mothers and children and to look for features that separate related mother-child pairs from unrelated individuals. The mean age was roughly 40 +/- 4 years for the mothers and about 10 +/- 4 years for the children. After adapters were ligated using NEBNext reagents, the libraries underwent 100+100 nt paired-end sequencing on an Illumina HiSeq 2000. Mother and child libraries were prepared a month apart and sequenced in separate runs to prevent cross-contamination. Between roughly 450,000 and 2,000,000 distinct TCR beta clonotypes were identified per donor. Naive TCR beta clonotypes were estimated from low-frequency clonotypes matched to each donor's FACS-determined naive share, without sorting.

The rearrangement combines TRBV6-2 or TRBV6-3 with TRBJ2-3; a stretch of 13 junction bases matches TRBD2. Sequenced: blood. This sequence was found in a girl aged 2 to 9 in good health. In nucleotides, the sequence is TGTGCCAGCACCCCGACCTACGGACTAGCGGGGGTAGATACGCAGTATTTT. It is translated as CASTPTYGLAGVDTQYF.